These 32 T cell receptor beta chains originate from one sample sequenced in a study of blood T cells in healthy people across ages. It was with a sample-barcoded 5' primer and a J-beta primer mix that a second PCR of roughly 6 to 12 cycles was run. One entry per CDR3 protein results from TCRdb running MiXCR on the 5' RACE reads. The sample includes approximately 780,000 distinct CDR3 sequences, 20% to 30% of them seen just once. These same records also appear under a second study, on T cells of mothers and their children.

Material for sequencing was blood. These TCRs come from a boy between 10 and 17 years old in good health.

This clonotype was detected a few times. The V and J genes are TRBV12-3 or TRBV12-4 and TRBJ2-3; the match to TRBD1 covers 10 bases. Unmatched junction bases numbered 6, after V lost 5 bases and J lost 7 bases. CDR3 length: 14 residues. The DNA of the CDR3 is TGTGCCAGCAGTCCGGACAGGGGGAGGAATACGCAGTATTTT. It codes for CASSPDRGRNTQYF.

The V gene is TRBV4-1, the J gene TRBJ1-2, with D maybe TRBD1 (5 bases). The CDR3 runs to 14 residues. The V and J ends lost 1 base and 4 bases respectively, with 10 bases between them. Germline V gives CDR1 MGHRA, CDR2 YSYEKL. CDR3 sequence: CASSQAIGVYGYTF. The DNA for the CDR3 is TGCGCCAGCAGCCAAGCTATAGGGGTCTATGGCTACACCTTC.

The chain couples TRBV5-5 to TRBJ2-3; 9 nucleotides align to TRBD2. This CDR3 comprises 16 residues. In germline, CDR1 is SGHKS, CDR2 YYEKEE (reference sequence). With V trimmed by 3 bases and J by 3 bases, 8 bases remained unmatched. The CDR3 here is CASSSWTSAVTDTQYF. CDR3 nucleotides: TGTGCCAGCAGCTCCTGGACTAGCGCTGTAACAGATACGCAGTATTTT. The variable domain in full, completed from reference TRBV5-5 and TRBJ2-3, reads DAGVTQSPTHLIKTRGQQVTLRCSPISGHKSVSWYQQVLGQGPQFIFQYYEKEERGRGNFPDRFSARQFPNYSSELNVNALLLGDSALYLCASSSWTSAVTDTQYFGPGTRLTVL.

This rearrangement joins TRBV4-3 to TRBJ2-5, with a possible D match to TRBD2 (6 bases). The CDR3 has 16 amino acids. Trimming removed 3 bases from V and 4 bases from J, with 18 bases in between. Germline V gene sequence: CDR1 LGHNA, CDR2 YSLEER. The CDR3 here is CASSHSSGEDRETQYF. As DNA, the CDR3 is TGCGCCAGCAGCCATTCATCGGGGGAGGATCGAGAGACCCAGTACTTC.

This rearrangement joins TRBV27 to TRBJ1-1; D perhaps matches TRBD1 (5 bases). The CDR3 loop spans 15 amino acids. The V and J ends lost 5 bases and 11 bases respectively, with 24 bases between them. Per the germline V gene, CDR1 is MNHEY and CDR2 is SMNVEV (reference sequence). The DNA of the CDR3 is TGTGCCAGCAGTCCCCGGGACTCCTGGAGCGGAAGGGCTTTCTTT. This sequence encodes CASSPRDSWSGRAFF.

This chain links TRBV19 with TRBJ2-5; D is uncertain. The J call may be faulty, since TRBJ2-1 better matches the DNA end. The CDR3 consists of 13 residues. The germline V gene encodes CDR1 LNHDA and CDR2 SQIVND (reference sequence). This CDR3 reads CASSSTVDNEQFF. The CDR3 nucleotides read TGTGCCAGTAGTTCGACGGTTGACAATGAGCAGTTCTTC.

This clonotype showed up just a few times. The V and J genes are TRBV6-2 or TRBV6-3 and TRBJ2-7; 11 bases match TRBD2. The germline V gene has CDR1 MNHEY and CDR2 SVGEGT. J gave up 3 bases and V 0 bases, and 25 bases lay outside the gene matches. CDR3 length: 23 residues. CDR3 residues: CASSYSTGGSLAGGRRLGYEQYF. In DNA, the CDR3 is TGTGCCAGCAGTTACTCGACAGGGGGAAGTCTAGCGGGGGGCCGCCGCCTGGGCTACGAGCAGTACTTC.

The rearrangement joins TRBV29-1 to TRBJ2-1, with TRBD2 as a possible D gene (6 bases). Germline CDR1 is SQVTM and CDR2 is ANQGSEA. This CDR3 is built from 11 residues. This chain's CDR3 is CVARGYNEQFF. In DNA form, the CDR3 reads TGCGTCGCCCGGGGGTACAATGAGCAGTTCTTC.

The rearrangement uses TRBV10-3 and TRBJ2-1; perhaps TRBD1 as D (6 bases). The DNA end is more similar to TRBJ2-7, so the J call may be wrong. This CDR3 has 12 amino acids. Per germline, CDR1 ENHRY and CDR2 SYGVKD. CDR3 nucleotide sequence: TGTGCCATCAGTGCAGGGGCTAATGAGCAGTACTTC. This encodes CAISAGANEQYF.

This chain uses TRBV6-5 with TRBJ2-2; 9 bases map to TRBD2. The germline CDR1 and CDR2 sequences are MNHEY and SVGAGI. There are 16 residues in the CDR3. V was pared by 2 bases and J by 7 bases, with 8 bases of the junction left unmatched. The CDR3 nucleotides read TGTGCCAGCAGTTACAATGCGGGGGGGCCCAACGGGGAGCTGTTTTTT. Residues: CASSYNAGGPNGELFF.

V is TRBV12-3 or TRBV12-4 and J is TRBJ2-3; 7 bases match TRBD1. The CDR3 totals 12 residues. V dropped 11 bases and J dropped 6; count of bases not matched to a gene: 8. CDR3 protein: CALSQGSDTQYF. The CDR3 DNA follows: TGTGCCCTATCACAGGGGTCGGATACGCAGTATTTT.

The V gene is TRBV20-1, the J gene TRBJ2-7, with 12 positions matching TRBD1. This CDR3 contains 15 residues. V lost 0 bases to trimming and J lost 4 bases; unmatched junction nucleotides: 4. Germline CDR1 and CDR2: DFQATT and SNEGSKA (reference sequence). The CDR3 DNA reads as TGCAGTGCTAGAGACCGGGACAGGGGGCAGTACGAGCAGTACTTC. Protein sequence: CSARDRDRGQYEQYF.

The V and J genes are TRBV10-3 and TRBJ2-7; D is uncertain. The germline V gene encodes CDR1 ENHRY and CDR2 SYGVKD. This CDR3 is 12 amino acids long. Trimming cost V 8 bases and J 6 bases, with 14 bases left between them. The CDR3 protein is CAIRAPLSEQYF. CDR3 sequence (DNA): TGTGCCATCCGAGCCCCTCTCTCCGAGCAGTACTTC.

In its sample, this clonotype was seen many times. J is TRBJ1-2 and V is TRBV3-1; no definite D call. The germline V and J ends were trimmed by 1 base and 2 bases, with 5 bases remaining between them. The CDR3 has 13 residues. Germline CDR1 LGHDT, CDR2 YNNKEL (reference sequence). CDR3 in amino acids: CASSQGGNYGYTF. The CDR3 bases are TGTGCCAGCAGCCAAGGAGGAAACTATGGCTACACCTTC.

The V call is TRBV12-3 or TRBV12-4, the J call TRBJ2-4, with D possibly matching TRBD1 (6 bases). The CDR3 runs to 13 residues. The ends were cut back, 4 bases at V and 6 bases at J, with 10 bases in the middle. CDR3 protein: CASSSLDRNIQYF. The CDR3 DNA is TGTGCCAGCAGTTCCCTGGACAGAAACATTCAGTACTTC.

This clonotype was seen a few times. This chain connects TRBV25-1 to TRBJ2-7; D gene uncertain. The CDR3 is made up of 12 amino acids. Per germline, CDR1 MGHDK and CDR2 SYGVNS. The V and J ends lost 6 bases and 3 bases respectively, with 9 bases between them. CDR3 region: CASRLGNYEQYF. The DNA for the CDR3 is TGTGCCAGCAGACTGGGAAACTACGAGCAGTACTTC.

The chain recombines TRBV6-1 with TRBJ2-2; D is possibly TRBD2 (6 bases). Germline V gives CDR1 MNHNS, CDR2 SASEGT. The V gene lost 8 bases and the J gene lost 1 base, with 14 bases spanning the gap. The CDR3 length is 15 residues. The CDR3 DNA reads TGTGCCAGCGCGGGGTCGGGTCTGAACACCGGGGAGCTGTTTTTT. It specifies CASAGSGLNTGELFF.

The chain couples TRBV6-5 to TRBJ1-6; no clear D. V lost 6 bases, J lost 13 bases, and 10 bases lay in between. The V gene's germline CDR1 is MNHEY and CDR2 SVGAGI. CDR3 length equals 11 residues. CDR3 region: CASRGMGPLHF. The CDR3 DNA reads TGTGCCAGCAGGGGCATGGGTCCCCTCCACTTT.

This clonotype was seen just once. The chain joins TRBV6-2 or TRBV6-3 to TRBJ2-7, with D perhaps given as TRBD1 or TRBD2 (5 bases each). Germline V lookup: CDR1 MNHEY, CDR2 SVGEGT. The CDR3 has 15 amino acids. Trimming pared 5 bases from V and 3 bases from J, leaving 17 bases between. The DNA for the CDR3 is TGTGCCAGCAGTAGTACGGGACGGAGGAACTACGAGCAGTACTTC. Translated: CASSSTGRRNYEQYF.

The chain joins TRBV29-1 to TRBJ2-2, with a possible D match to TRBD1 (5 bases). The CDR3 sequence is 13 residues long. Germline V CDR1 and CDR2: SQVTM, ANQGSEA. The germline V and J ends were trimmed by 4 bases and 6 bases, with 12 bases remaining between them. CDR3 sequence reads: CSVVSTEAGELFF. The CDR3 DNA follows: TGCAGCGTTGTCTCGACAGAGGCCGGGGAGCTGTTTTTT.

This chain joins TRBV12-3 or TRBV12-4 and TRBJ1-1; perhaps TRBD1 as D (6 bases). This CDR3 comprises 14 residues. V dropped 8 bases and J dropped 1 base, with 14 bases sitting between them. The CDR3: CASRYRDKNTEAFF. CDR3 coding DNA: TGTGCCAGCCGTTACAGGGATAAGAACACTGAAGCTTTCTTT.

V gene TRBV7-3 combines with J gene TRBJ2-5; 7 nucleotides match TRBD2. J gave up 4 bases and V 5 bases, and 4 bases lay outside the gene matches. Germline V gene sequence: CDR1 SGHTA, CDR2 FQGTGA. CDR3 length equals 13 residues. The DNA for the CDR3 is TGTGCCAGCAGCCGGGGGGTGGGAGAGACCCAGTACTTC. It specifies CASSRGVGETQYF.

This sequence joins TRBV5-1 and TRBJ1-1; weak D call: TRBD1 (6 bases). The ends were cut back, 1 base at V and 3 bases at J, with 13 bases in the middle. The germline CDR1 and CDR2 sequences are SGHRS and YFSETQ. The CDR3 consists of 15 residues. CDR3 in DNA: TGCGCCAGCAGCTTGCAGGGGTCGGTAGACACTGAAGCTTTCTTT. Translation gives CASSLQGSVDTEAFF.

The gene calls are TRBV25-1 and TRBJ2-5; tentative D call: TRBD2 (6 bases). CDR3 size: 14 residues. V shed 1 base and J shed 7 bases, with 13 bases lying between them. CDR1 and CDR2 (germline): MGHDK, SYGVNS. The CDR3 DNA is TGTGCCAGCAGTGAATCGCCTAGCGTGGGGACCCAGTACTTC. Amino acid sequence: CASSESPSVGTQYF.

This clonotype occurred a few times. Given a much more abundant clone one base away, this may be a read error. This chain uses TRBV6-5 with TRBJ2-7; D gene uncertain. CDR1 MNHEY and CDR2 SVGAGI come from the germline V gene. V shed 4 bases and J shed 5 bases, with 6 bases lying between them. The CDR3 covers 11 residues. CDR3 sequence reads: CASSLQNEQYF. The CDR3 DNA sequence: TGTGCCAGCAGTTTGCAAAACGAGCAGTACTTC.

This sequence joins TRBV6-1 and TRBJ2-5; D remains ambiguous. V was shortened by 1 base and J by 4 bases, with 10 bases between the two germline ends. Per germline, CDR1 MNHNS and CDR2 SASEGT. The CDR3 covers 14 residues. The CDR3 sequence is CASSEGPVGETQYF. As DNA, the CDR3 is TGTGCCAGCAGTGAAGGGCCGGTCGGAGAGACCCAGTACTTC.

The chain carries TRBV6-5 and TRBJ2-2; 11 nucleotides line up with TRBD2. V lost 6 bases to trimming and J lost 6 bases; unmatched junction nucleotides: 6. The CDR3 is made up of 15 amino acids. Per the germline V gene, CDR1 is MNHEY and CDR2 is SVGAGI. CDR3 amino acids: CASRLAGGPPGELFF. CDR3 nucleotides: TGTGCCAGCAGGCTAGCGGGGGGCCCCCCCGGGGAGCTGTTTTTT.

Only a few counts were recorded for this clonotype. The chain couples TRBV4-1 to TRBJ2-3; 8 positions agree with TRBD2. This CDR3 contains 16 residues. V shed 3 bases and J 3 bases; nucleotides not matched to a gene: 8. The germline V gene encodes CDR1 MGHRA and CDR2 YSYEKL. Here the CDR3 DNA reads TGCGCCAGCAGCCACCCAGCGGGGGCGATAACAGATACGCAGTATTTT. Protein product: CASSHPAGAITDTQYF.

This chain links TRBV27 with TRBJ2-7; tentatively, D is TRBD2 (6 bases). This CDR3 has 15 amino acids. CDR1 and CDR2 (germline): MNHEY, SMNVEV (reference sequence). V lost 0 bases, J lost 4 bases, and 13 bases lay in between. The CDR3 region is CASSLSASAGYEQYF. The CDR3 DNA reads TGTGCCAGCAGTTTATCCGCTAGCGCTGGGTACGAGCAGTACTTC.

The chain carries TRBV12-5 and TRBJ1-5, with no clear D. V gave up 4 bases and J gave up 6 bases, with 7 bases separating them. The CDR3 is 12 amino acids. CDR1 is LGHNT and CDR2 is FRNRAP in the germline V gene. This CDR3 reads CASGSDAQPQHF. Written as DNA, the CDR3 is TGTGCTAGTGGTTCCGACGCTCAGCCCCAGCATTTT.

The chain recombines TRBV5-1 with TRBJ2-5; weak D call: TRBD1 (6 bases). CDR1 and CDR2 from the germline V gene are SGHRS and YFSETQ. The CDR3 loop spans 14 amino acids. V shed 4 bases and J shed 2 bases, with 12 bases lying between them. As DNA, the CDR3 is TGCGCCAGCAGCACAGGACAGTCACAAGAGACCCAGTACTTC. It is translated as CASSTGQSQETQYF.

The chain uses TRBV3-1 and TRBJ2-1; D is possibly TRBD1 or TRBD2 (6 bases each). The DNA end lines up better with TRBJ2-5; the J call may be wrong. This CDR3 is built from 17 residues. Germline V lookup: CDR1 LGHDT, CDR2 YNNKEL (reference sequence). The CDR3 is CASSQGGRGEGGETQYF. The CDR3 DNA reads as TGTGCCAGCAGCCAAGGGGGGCGCGGGGAAGGAGGTGAGACCCAGTACTTC.